One sample yielded the 16 T cell receptor beta chains listed below, sequenced in a study of a mutant IDH1 vaccine in newly diagnosed glioma. Time point indicated: week 5, during vaccination. Every vaccine dose comprised 300 ug of mutant IDH1 20-mer peptide plus topical imiquimod. Data came from immunoSEQ multiplex PCR; TCRdb stores just in-frame clones and leaves some out. The sample comprises about 51,000 clones, roughly 73% of which are singletons, and about 2% rests with the top ten. Antigens for these TCRs are unknown. Material: PBMCs, obtained from a glioma patient whose treatment included an IDH1 peptide vaccine. The receptor source for this set is a woman in her thirties or forties with glioma.

This sequence joins TRBV4-3 and TRBJ2-3, with 9 bases aligning to TRBD2. With 1 base clipped from V and 4 bases from J, the junction kept 9 bases outside the gene matches. The CDR3 loop spans 17 amino acids. Germline V lookup: CDR1 LGHNA, CDR2 YSLEER. The CDR3 DNA sequence: TGCGCCAGCAGCCAAGCCGGGCCGGCTAGCGGGGCAGATACGCAGTATTTT. Translating it yields CASSQAGPASGADTQYF.

This clone was counted only a few times. V and J are TRBV7-6 and TRBJ1-4, with D possibly being TRBD1 (6 bases). The CDR3 spans 14 residues. The germline V gene encodes CDR1 SGHVS and CDR2 FNYEAQ. V dropped 8 bases and J dropped 8 bases, with 18 bases sitting between them. The CDR3 loop is CASAWGAKEEKLFF. CDR3 in DNA: TGTGCCAGCGCCTGGGGGGCAAAGGAAGAAAAACTGTTTTTT.

This clone showed up just a few times. This chain connects TRBV6-5 to TRBJ1-5; no clear D. Germline V gene data show CDR1 as MNHEY and CDR2 as SVGAGI. The V and J ends lost 0 bases and 4 bases respectively, with 10 bases between them. CDR3 size: 15 residues. The CDR3 spells CASSYSGQANQPQHF. The CDR3 DNA reads TGTGCCAGCAGTTACTCTGGGCAGGCTAATCAGCCCCAGCATTTT.

This chain uses TRBV9 with TRBJ1-1, with a weak D call TRBD1 (5 bases). The CDR3 extends over 16 amino acids. With 4 bases removed from V and 4 bases from J, the gap between germline ends came to 20 bases. Germline V CDR1 and CDR2: SGDLS, YYNGEE. The CDR3, as DNA: TGTGCCAGCAGCCCAAGGGGTAGTCTGGGCACCACTGAAGCTTTCTTT. Translation gives CASSPRGSLGTTEAFF.

V is TRBV21-1 and J is TRBJ2-5; the table gives TRBD2 as D, unverified against the DNA. TRBV21-1 is a pseudogene. CDR3 length: 18 residues. The CDR3 DNA follows: TGTGCCAGCAGCAAAAGGCTATCAAAATTGCACGGAGGAGAGACCCAGTACTTC. As protein: CASSKRLSKLHGGETQYF.

The chain recombines TRBV2 with TRBJ2-5; TRBD1 is a possible D gene (5 bases). The CDR3 covers 13 residues. CDR1 is SNHLY and CDR2 is FYNNEI in the germline V gene. Trimming pared 6 bases from V and 5 bases from J, leaving 13 bases between. The CDR3 DNA reads TGTGCCAGCAGACGGTCTGCAGGGGAGACCCAGTACTTC. The encoded protein is CASRRSAGETQYF.

The chain recombines TRBV2 with TRBJ1-2, with D hard to call. Germline-derived CDR1 and CDR2 are SNHLY and FYNNEI. The length of the CDR3 is 13 residues. The V end lost 7 bases, the J end lost 1 base, and 10 bases lay between the germline ends. CDR3 sequence: CASTDPFNYGYTF. The DNA of the CDR3 is TGTGCCAGCACTGATCCTTTTAACTATGGCTACACCTTC.

A single count supports this clone. The chain carries TRBV19 and TRBJ1-2; D ambiguous. Germline-derived CDR1 and CDR2 are LNHDA and SQIVND (reference sequence). This CDR3 spans 15 amino acids. Deletions cut 3 bases from V and 0 bases from J, with 11 bases between. CDR3 sequence: CASSMVAGANYGYTF. CDR3 coding DNA: TGTGCCAGTAGTATGGTGGCAGGAGCTAACTATGGCTACACCTTC.

This chain links TRBV5-1 with TRBJ2-3; 7 bases fit TRBD2. This CDR3 contains 16 residues. CDR1 SGHRS and CDR2 YFSETQ come from the germline V gene. Losses at the gene ends were 3 bases for V and 0 bases for J; bases not matched to a gene: 7. CDR3 amino acids: CASSSLLRGSTDTQYF. CDR3 nucleotides: TGCGCCAGCAGCTCTCTTCTGCGGGGGAGCACAGATACGCAGTATTTT. The full variable domain, with the rest looked up from reference TRBV5-1 and TRBJ2-3, is KAGVTQTPRYLIKTRGQQVTLSCSPISGHRSVSWYQQTPGQGLQFLFEYFSETQRNKGNFPGRFSGRQFSNSRSEMNVSTLELGDSALYLCASSSLLRGSTDTQYFGPGTRLTVL.

The table lists this clone with a count of one. The V and J genes are TRBV5-4 and TRBJ1-4; 7 bases line up with TRBD1. The ends lost 4 bases at V and 8 bases at J; junction bases unmatched: 8. This CDR3 region has 14 residues. Per germline, CDR1 SGHNT and CDR2 YYREEE (reference sequence). CDR3 sequence reads: CASSKGTVEEKLFF. The DNA of the CDR3 is TGTGCCAGCAGCAAAGGGACAGTCGAGGAAAAACTGTTTTTT.

The chain carries TRBV13 and TRBJ2-3; TRBD2 might be the D (5 bases). Germline CDR1 and CDR2: PRHDT and FYEKMQ (reference sequence). The CDR3 consists of 13 residues. The V end was cut by 4 bases, the J end by 5 bases, with 10 bases between. The CDR3 loop reads CASSSLSGDTQYF. The CDR3 DNA follows: TGTGCCAGCAGCTCCTTAAGCGGAGATACGCAGTATTTT.

The chain employs TRBV5-1 and TRBJ1-1; the D gene is possibly TRBD1 (6 bases). Trimming removed 3 bases from V and 8 bases from J, with 20 bases in between. CDR1 is SGHRS and CDR2 is YFSETQ in the germline V gene. The CDR3 is made up of 15 amino acids. CDR3 in DNA: TGCGCCAGCAGCTCTACTAAAAACGGACAGACCGAAGCTTTCTTT. It translates to CASSSTKNGQTEAFF.

The chain combines TRBV15 with TRBJ1-1, with D possibly being TRBD1 (5 bases). The CDR3 spans 15 residues. The V gene's germline CDR1 is LNHNV and CDR2 YYDKDF (reference sequence). V was trimmed by 1 base and J by 4 bases, leaving 13 bases between them. The CDR3, as DNA: TGTGCCACCAGCAGAGGGCGAGCAGGGAGCACTGAAGCTTTCTTT. Translating it yields CATSRGRAGSTEAFF. Full variable domain (outside the CDR3, taken from reference TRBV15 and TRBJ1-1): DAMVIQNPRYQVTQFGKPVTLSCSQTLNHNVMYWYQQKSSQAPKLLFHYYDKDFNNEADTPDNFQSRRPNTSFCFLDIRSPGLGDTAMYLCATSRGRAGSTEAFFGQGTRLTVV.

The rearrangement joins TRBV7-9 to TRBJ2-7; TRBD2 aligns across 11 bases. J was trimmed by 3 bases and V by 1 base; bases with no gene match: 5. Germline V CDR1 and CDR2: SEHNR, FQNEAQ (reference sequence). CDR3 length: 16 amino acids. The CDR3 region is CASSLGLAGGHYEQYF. DNA for the CDR3: TGTGCCAGCAGCTTAGGCCTAGCGGGGGGCCACTACGAGCAGTACTTC.

The chain has TRBV2 and TRBJ2-7, with 9 bases that match TRBD1. The CDR3 length is 15 residues. Germline trimming cut 3 bases from V and 5 bases from J; bases unmatched to any gene: 8. Germline-derived CDR1 and CDR2 are SNHLY and FYNNEI. CDR3 nucleotide sequence: TGTGCCAGCAGTGAGAGTGGGACAGGGCGACACGAGCAGTACTTC. Translating gives CASSESGTGRHEQYF.

This clone was seen only a few times. This sequence joins TRBV2 and TRBJ2-2, with 9 bases lining up with TRBD2. V lost 1 base, J lost 4 bases, and 7 bases stayed unmatched. The CDR3 contains 17 residues. Germline V CDR1 and CDR2: SNHLY, FYNNEI. The CDR3 DNA sequence: TGTGCCAGCAGTGAAGTCCGCGGGGGGGCGAGCACCGGGGAGCTGTTTTTT. Protein: CASSEVRGGASTGELFF.